These T cell receptor beta chains were read from a single sample in a study of T cells in Graves' hyperthyroidism and ophthalmopathy. TCRdb re-analysed the multiplex PCR reads in MiXCR, keeping a single row per CDR3 protein. The sample includes over 650,000 distinct CDR3 sequences, just under 45% of them seen just once. The sample taken for sequencing was peripheral blood or thyroid tissue (not recorded which). These receptors originate from an adult man with Graves' disease, either hyperthyroidism or ophthalmopathy (not recorded which). The CDR3 runs from the conserved cysteine through the conserved F or W. D genes are given only for firm matches. The listing skips clone size in some rows; elsewhere it reads once, few, many or a size class.

>many|TRBV25-1|-|TRBJ1-4
CASSESLGPNEKLFF
TGTGCCAGCAGTGAATCTTTAGGACCTAATGAAAAACTGTTTTTT
>-|TRBV25-1|-|TRBJ1-1
CASSATEDSWGNTEAFF
TGTGCCAGCAGTGCTACCGAGGACAGTTGGGGGAACACTGAAGCTTTCTTT
>many|TRBV5-1|TRBD1|TRBJ1-2
CASSLGTGINYGYTF
TGCGCCAGCAGCTTGGGGACAGGGATTAACTATGGCTACACCTTC
>-|TRBV7-9|TRBD1|TRBJ1-1
CASSLGQNPNTEAFF
TGTGCCAGCAGCTTGGGACAGAACCCGAACACTGAAGCTTTCTTT
>-|TRBV7-8|TRBD1|TRBJ1-4
CASSPSGTGGKKLFF
TGTGCCAGCAGCCCATCCGGGACAGGAGGTAAAAAACTGTTTTTT
>-|TRBV20-1|-|TRBJ1-2
CSARNDPASIGYTF
TGCAGTGCTAGAAACGACCCGGCCTCTATTGGCTACACCTTC
>-|TRBV7-2|-|TRBJ1-1
CASTSRDKNTEAFF
TGTGCCAGCACCTCTCGGGACAAAAACACTGAAGCTTTCTTT
>few|TRBV7-6|-|TRBJ1-1
CASSLIAGEDTEAFF
TGTGCCAGCAGCTTAATCGCAGGGGAGGACACTGAAGCTTTCTTT
>-|TRBV5-1|-|TRBJ2-5
CASSREIQETQYF
TGCGCCAGCTCCCGGGAGATACAAGAGACCCAGTACTTC
>-|TRBV25-1|-|TRBJ1-6
CASSGMRGMDSPLHF
TGTGCCAGCAGTGGGATGCGGGGTATGGATTCACCCCTCCATTTT
>-|TRBV19|-|TRBJ1-1
CASSIDRPTEAFF
TGTGCCAGTAGTATAGACAGACCCACTGAAGCTTTCTTT
>-|TRBV19|-|TRBJ1-1
CASSPYGTPTSTEAFF
TGTGCCAGTAGTCCCTATGGTACGCCTACGAGCACTGAAGCTTTCTTT
>few|TRBV20-1|-|TRBJ1-2
CSASYLWGAWDGYTF
TGCAGTGCTAGTTATTTATGGGGGGCATGGGATGGCTACACCTTC
>-|TRBV11-2|TRBD1|TRBJ2-5
CARAPWGGQGGETQYF
TGTGCTAGAGCCCCCTGGGGAGGACAGGGTGGAGAGACCCAGTACTTC
>many|TRBV7-2|-|TRBJ2-5
CASSRYTWETQYF
TGTGCCAGCAGCCGATACACCTGGGAGACCCAGTACTTC
>-|TRBV10-3|-|TRBJ1-1
CAISESGRTDTNTEAFF
TGTGCCATCAGTGAGTCGGGGAGGACGGATACAAACACTGAAGCTTTCTTT
>few|TRBV29-1|-|TRBJ1-2
CSVAGFDGYTF
TGCAGCGTTGCAGGGTTTGATGGCTACACCTTC
>many|TRBV7-6|TRBD1|TRBJ2-7
CASSPQGDTYEQYF
TGTGCCAGCAGCCCCCAGGGGGACACTTACGAGCAGTACTTC
>many|TRBV6-1|-|TRBJ1-5
CASSERSPGQPQHF
TGTGCCAGCAGTGAACGGAGTCCTGGGCAGCCCCAGCATTTT
>-|TRBV2|-|TRBJ1-3
CAWNSYSGNTIYF
TGTGCCTGGAATTCGTATTCTGGAAACACCATATATTTT
>-|TRBV11-1|-|TRBJ1-3
CASSFRGPSGNTIYF
TGTGCCAGCAGCTTCCGGGGTCCCTCTGGAAACACCATATATTTT
>-|TRBV7-8|-|TRBJ2-7
CASSLVPEGPGEQYF
TGTGCCAGCAGCCTAGTACCGGAAGGACCGGGGGAGCAGTACTTC
>many|TRBV2|TRBD1|TRBJ1-5
CASSAGVQGDQPQHF
TGTGCCAGCAGTGCGGGCGTGCAGGGGGATCAGCCCCAGCATTTT
>-|TRBV11-2|-|TRBJ2-5
CASAPSQETQYF
TGTGCTAGTGCGCCGTCCCAAGAGACCCAGTACTTC
>few|TRBV7-9|-|TRBJ1-2
CASSLVWQTTNYGYTF
TGTGCCAGCAGCTTGGTATGGCAGACCACTAACTATGGCTACACCTTC
>-|TRBV25-1|-|TRBJ1-1
CASSESAGTNTEAFF
TGTGCCAGCAGTGAGTCCGCCGGGACCAACACTGAAGCTTTCTTT
>few|TRBV20-1|TRBD2|TRBJ2-7
CSAPKTSGGADEQYF
TGCAGTGCTCCAAAGACTAGCGGGGGGGCCGACGAGCAGTACTTC
>-|TRBV29-1|TRBD2|TRBJ2-5
CSVAGFGNSGGRTIMETQYF
TGCAGCGTTGCAGGGTTTGGAAACTCGGGCGGGAGGACTATCATGGAGACCCAGTACTTC
>many|TRBV7-9|TRBD1|TRBJ1-2
CASSSRQGGYTF
TGTGCCAGCAGCTCAAGACAGGGAGGCTACACCTTC
>-|TRBV20-1|TRBD1|TRBJ1-5
CSARAGQGARETQHF
TGCAGTGCTAGAGCGGGACAGGGGGCTAGGGAGACCCAGCATTTT
>-|TRBV11-2|-|TRBJ1-6
CASSPTREGDTPLHF
TGTGCCAGCAGCCCGACGCGCGAAGGGGACACACCCCTCCACTTT
>many|TRBV6-5|TRBD1|TRBJ2-7
CASSPGTGGPYEQYF
TGTGCCAGCAGTCCCGGGACAGGGGGTCCCTACGAGCAGTACTTC
>-|TRBV20-1|TRBD2|TRBJ2-7
CSARDLTSGRYEQYF
TGCAGTGCTAGAGATCTGACTAGCGGTCGATACGAGCAGTACTTC
>-|TRBV7-8|TRBD2|TRBJ2-7
CASSQEAGTSGSYEQCF
TGCGCCAGCAGCCAAGAAGCGGGGACTAGCGGGAGCTACGAGCAGTGCTTC
>few|TRBV7-9|TRBD2|TRBJ2-5
CASSNMPGGRLFGETQYF
TGTGCCAGCAGCAATATGCCTGGCGGGAGATTATTTGGAGAGACCCAGTACTTC
>-|TRBV15|-|TRBJ1-4
CATSRDGGVHEKLFF
TGTGCCACCAGCAGAGACGGGGGGGTGCATGAAAAACTGTTTTTT
>few|TRBV5-1|TRBD1|TRBJ1-3
CASSLVAGTGAGNTIYF
TGCGCCAGCAGCTTGGTGGCCGGGACAGGGGCTGGAAACACCATATATTTT
>few|TRBV29-1|-|TRBJ1-2
CSREGLRYGYTF
TGCAGCCGCGAGGGGTTACGGTATGGCTACACCTTC
>-|TRBV7-6|TRBD1|TRBJ1-2
CASSLDPGQGGNGYTF
TGTGCCAGCAGCCTAGACCCGGGACAGGGTGGTAATGGCTACACCTTC
>-|TRBV5-1|-|TRBJ2-7
CASSLLSAEADYEQYF
TGCGCCAGCAGCTTGCTCAGTGCGGAGGCCGACTACGAGCAGTACTTC
>-|TRBV29-1|-|TRBJ2-7
CSVVGPYEQYF
TGCAGCGTCGTGGGGCCCTACGAGCAGTACTTC
>-|TRBV24-1|-|TRBJ2-7
CATSDPGSEQYF
TGTGCCACCAGTGATCCGGGGAGCGAGCAGTACTTC
>few|TRBV6-1|-|TRBJ1-4
CASTGSNEKLFF
TGTGCCAGCACGGGTTCTAATGAAAAACTGTTTTTT
>-|TRBV7-9|-|TRBJ2-7
CASSLGPARTATYEQYF
TGTGCCAGCAGCTTAGGTCCCGCGAGGACAGCGACCTACGAGCAGTACTTC
>many|TRBV14|-|TRBJ1-2
CASSPGLNYGYTF
TGTGCCAGCAGCCCAGGACTTAACTATGGCTACACCTTC
>-|TRBV5-5|TRBD1|TRBJ1-1
CASSQRGQEGRMNTEAFF
TGTGCCAGCAGCCAGCGGGGACAGGAGGGTAGAATGAACACTGAAGCTTTCTTT
>few|TRBV7-9|TRBD1|TRBJ1-1
CASNNDRDRGANTEAFF
TGTGCCAGCAACAACGACCGGGACAGGGGGGCGAACACTGAAGCTTTCTTT
>many|TRBV7-8|-|TRBJ2-7
CASSLAGAEEQYF
TGTGCCAGCAGCTTGGCGGGGGCTGAAGAGCAGTACTTC
>-|TRBV6-5|TRBD1|TRBJ2-7
CASSYGWTGLIYEQYF
TGTGCCAGCAGTTACGGATGGACAGGCCTTATCTACGAGCAGTACTTC
>-|TRBV19|TRBD1|TRBJ1-2
CASSILVRQGDVYGYTF
TGTGCCAGTAGTATTTTGGTCCGGCAGGGGGACGTCTATGGCTACACCTTC